The 18 T cell receptor beta chains below were found in one sample sequenced in a study of cytomegalovirus exposure and HLA in healthy donors. The PCR was carried out with 60 Vbeta primers and 13 Jbeta primers. Libraries were prepared by immunoSEQ multiplex PCR; TCRdb keeps only in-frame clonotypes and omits some of them. The sample has approximately 150,000 clones, 82% seen once. The sequenced material came from PBMCs. Every receptor here comes from a woman aged 60-75 years in good health and CMV-seropositive.

The V gene is TRBV7-9, the J gene TRBJ1-4, with unresolved D. Trimming took 8 bases from V and 8 from J, leaving 12 bases between them. Per the germline V gene, CDR1 is SEHNR and CDR2 is FQNEAQ (reference sequence). This CDR3 comprises 12 residues. CDR3 in DNA: TGTGCCAGCGACTCGGGAGGGGAAAAACTGTTTTTT. Translation gives CASDSGGEKLFF.

V gene TRBV7-6 combines with J gene TRBJ2-1, with TRBD2 as a possible D gene (5 bases). V was cut by 4 bases and J by 10 bases, with 11 bases left in between. This CDR3 has 12 residues. Germline V gene sequence: CDR1 SGHVS, CDR2 FNYEAQ. The CDR3 sequence: CASSSKLGEQFF. CDR3 sequence (DNA): TGTGCCAGCAGCTCCAAACTAGGGGAGCAGTTCTTC.

The chain recombines TRBV4-3 with TRBJ2-2; 10 bases agree with TRBD2. Germline-derived CDR1 and CDR2 are LGHNA and YSLEER. Trimming removed 4 bases from V and 5 bases from J; junction bases left unmatched: 10. CDR3 length: 17 residues. CDR3 DNA: TGCGCCAGCAGCCTCTTTACTAGCGGGATAAGAACCGGGGAGCTGTTTTTT. Translating it yields CASSLFTSGIRTGELFF.

This chain links TRBV9 with TRBJ1-4, with 10 bases matching TRBD1. Germline V gives CDR1 SGDLS, CDR2 YYNGEE. The CDR3 extends over 16 amino acids. Trimming removed 3 bases from V and 7 bases from J; junction bases left unmatched: 9. The CDR3: CASSDSGGTGVEKLFF. As DNA, the CDR3 is TGTGCCAGCAGCGATTCCGGTGGGACAGGGGTTGAAAAACTGTTTTTT.

This rearrangement joins TRBV16 to TRBJ1-3; D not certain. V dropped 5 bases and J dropped 0 bases, with 11 bases sitting between them. Germline lookup yields CDR1 KGHSY and CDR2 FQNENV. The CDR3 is 15 amino acids. This chain's CDR3 is CASSSRISSGNTIYF. CDR3 DNA: TGTGCCAGCAGCTCCCGTATTAGCTCTGGAAACACCATATATTTT.

This clone was observed a single time. This chain links TRBV27 with TRBJ2-7, with unresolved D. V shed 2 bases and J shed 2 bases, with 10 bases lying between them. Germline loops: CDR1 MNHEY, CDR2 SMNVEV (reference sequence). This CDR3 has 14 residues. CDR3 residues: CASSLQLYPYEQYF. The CDR3 coding sequence is TGTGCCAGCAGTTTACAACTTTACCCCTACGAGCAGTACTTC.

The V gene is TRBV7-2, the J gene TRBJ1-2; possibly TRBD1 for D (6 bases). CDR3 length: 15 amino acids. Between the trimmed V and J ends, which lost 5 bases and 2 bases, there was a span of 15 bases. CDR1 and CDR2 from the germline V gene are SGHTA and FQGNSA. The CDR3 spells CASSPQGQGNYGYTF. CDR3 nucleotide sequence: TGTGCCAGCAGCCCTCAGGGGCAAGGGAACTATGGCTACACCTTC.

The genes are TRBV7-8 and TRBJ1-6; unclear D gene. The CDR3 covers 13 residues. Germline CDR1 is SGHVS and CDR2 is FQNEAQ. V lost 6 bases and J 10 bases, leaving 13 bases between the germline ends. CDR3 amino acids: CASSYQDFSPLHF. DNA for the CDR3: TGTGCCAGCAGTTATCAGGATTTCTCACCCCTCCACTTT.

The chain links TRBV30 to TRBJ2-7, with TRBD2 identical over 9 bases. V lost 4 bases to trimming and J lost 5 bases; unmatched junction nucleotides: 12. CDR1 and CDR2 from the germline V gene are GTSNPN and SVGIG (reference sequence). CDR3 size: 15 residues. The CDR3 DNA reads as TGTGCCTGGAACCTAATAGCGCGGGAGGGAGACGAGCAGTACTTC. Protein: CAWNLIAREGDEQYF.

The genes are TRBV4-1 and TRBJ2-6; 9 nucleotides agree with TRBD1. V was pared by 0 bases and J by 2 bases, with 8 bases of the junction left unmatched. CDR1 and CDR2 (germline): MGHRA, YSYEKL. The CDR3 length is 19 residues. Here the CDR3 DNA reads TGCGCCAGCAGCCAAGAGGGGACAGGGTTGATTGCTGGGGCCAACGTCCTGACTTTC. Protein sequence: CASSQEGTGLIAGANVLTF.

The chain has TRBV2 and TRBJ2-7, with 8 bases aligning to TRBD1. The ends lost 6 bases at V and 2 bases at J; junction bases unmatched: 9. Germline V CDR1 and CDR2: SNHLY, FYNNEI. The CDR3 length is 15 residues. The CDR3 protein is CASRIDRGQTYEQYF. In DNA form, the CDR3 reads TGTGCCAGCAGGATAGACAGGGGTCAAACCTACGAGCAGTACTTC.

The CDR3 here is CASSHIAGGINEQFF. CDR3 nucleotide sequence: TGCGCCAGCAGCCACATAGCGGGAGGAATAAATGAGCAGTTCTTC. The rearrangement joins TRBV4-1 to TRBJ2-1; 10 bases are a match to TRBD2. CDR1 and CDR2 (germline): MGHRA, YSYEKL. The junction had 6 bases not matched to a gene; V was cut back by 3 bases and J by 7 bases. The CDR3 sequence is 15 residues long.

The CDR3 loop is CASSLVSDGAGELFF. The CDR3 region has the DNA TGTGCCAGCAGCTTAGTATCCGACGGGGCCGGGGAGCTGTTTTTT. The chain links TRBV7-2 to TRBJ2-2; TRBD2 is a possible D gene (5 bases). Trimming took off 1 base at V and 6 bases at J, with 12 bases between the two ends. Germline loops: CDR1 SGHTA, CDR2 FQGNSA. This CDR3 has 15 amino acids.

The chain is built from TRBV5-1 and TRBJ2-1; 8 bases line up with TRBD1. V lost 6 bases and J lost 10; bases outside the gene matches: 18. In germline, CDR1 is SGHRS, CDR2 YFSETQ. This CDR3 is built from 16 residues. The CDR3 loop reads CASTPLGQGHNEEQFF. CDR3 nucleotide sequence: TGCGCCAGCACCCCCCTAGGACAGGGCCATAATGAGGAGCAGTTCTTC.

This chain connects TRBV18 to TRBJ1-6; 10 nucleotides line up with TRBD1. Germline lookup yields CDR1 KGHSH and CDR2 LQKENI. The CDR3 length is 12 residues. V was clipped by 5 bases and J by 14 bases; unmatched bases: 3. The CDR3 loop is CASSGQGDALHF. CDR3 DNA sequence: TGTGCCAGCTCAGGACAGGGGGACGCCCTCCACTTT.

V usage is TRBV25-1 and J usage is TRBJ2-1; maybe TRBD1 (6 bases). The germline V gene has CDR1 MGHDK and CDR2 SYGVNS. Trimming removed 9 bases from V and 3 bases from J, with 12 bases in between. The CDR3 spans 13 residues. The CDR3: CASRDIFYNEQFF. The DNA of the CDR3 is TGTGCCAGTCGGGACATCTTCTACAATGAGCAGTTCTTC. Complete variable domain (other parts from reference TRBV25-1 and TRBJ2-1): EADIYQTPRYLVIGTGKKITLECSQTMGHDKMYWYQQDPGMELHLIHYSYGVNSTEKGDLSSESTVSRIRTEHFPLTLESARPSHTSQYLCASRDIFYNEQFFGPGTRLTVL.

This clone was recorded only once. The chain links TRBV6-5 to TRBJ2-7, with 9 nucleotides matching TRBD2. The CDR3 loop spans 15 amino acids. Germline V gene sequence: CDR1 MNHEY, CDR2 SVGAGI. The V gene end was trimmed by 1 base and the J gene end by 5 bases; junction bases not matched to a gene: 6. CDR3 DNA sequence: TGTGCCAGCAGTTACTTCCCGGCGGGGGGGGACGAGCAGTACTTC. It is translated as CASSYFPAGGDEQYF.

This clone was detected a few times. The chain links TRBV29-1 to TRBJ1-4; a weak D match, TRBD1 (5 bases). CDR1 and CDR2 from the germline V gene are SQVTM and ANQGSEA. V was cut by 6 bases and J by 5 bases, with 16 bases left in between. CDR3 length: 14 residues. The CDR3 DNA reads as TGCAGCGTGCCTTATAGGGGAGGGAATGAAAAACTGTTTTTT. Translated: CSVPYRGGNEKLFF.